These 15 T cell receptor beta chains were all obtained from the same sample, sequenced in a study of T-cell memory formation after mild COVID-19. From the 5' RACE reads, TCRdb called clonotypes with MiXCR, one entry per CDR3 protein. Of under 450,000 distinct CDR3 sequences in the sample, approximately 14% were seen once. Sequenced material: PBMCs or a T cell subset sorted from them (not recorded which). Source of these receptors: a young man who had mild COVID-19 (a few samples of this study predate the infection). Cell type and time point are not known.

In this sample, this clonotype turned up a few times. V gene TRBV4-2 combines with J gene TRBJ2-1; 14 bases are shared with TRBD2. Germline CDR1 and CDR2: LGHNA and YNFKEQ. V lost 1 base and J lost 12; bases outside the gene matches: 5. CDR3 length: 15 residues. The CDR3 here is CASSQGLAGGRGQFF. DNA for the CDR3: TGTGCCAGCAGCCAAGGACTAGCGGGGGGGCGCGGGCAGTTCTTC.

This clonotype turned up a few times. This chain joins TRBV6-5 and TRBJ2-2, with TRBD2 matching over 11 bases. V shed 6 bases, J shed 7 bases, and the junction held 7 bases outside the gene matches. The CDR3 has 15 amino acids. CDR1 and CDR2 from the germline V gene are MNHEY and SVGAGI. Written as DNA, the CDR3 is TGTGCCAGCAGCCGTCCGACTAGCGGGGTCGGGGAGCTGTTTTTT. Its protein is CASSRPTSGVGELFF.

This chain joins TRBV5-1 and TRBJ2-5; D may be TRBD1 (5 bases). The V gene's germline CDR1 is SGHRS and CDR2 YFSETQ. The CDR3 extends over 15 amino acids. V was shortened by 0 bases and J by 5 bases, with 14 bases between the two germline ends. The CDR3 bases are TGCGCCAGCAGCTTGGGTTCAGGGATGGAGGAGACCCAGTACTTC. It is translated as CASSLGSGMEETQYF.

This clonotype was found a few times. The chain combines TRBV28 with TRBJ1-2; D remains unclear. V lost 2 bases, J lost 6 bases, and 10 bases lay in between. In germline, CDR1 is MDHEN, CDR2 SYDVKM. The CDR3 totals 13 residues. The CDR3: CASSLHTGDGYTF. For the CDR3, the DNA is TGTGCCAGCAGTTTACACACTGGCGATGGCTACACCTTC.

This clonotype turned up a few times. The chain uses TRBV7-6 and TRBJ2-2, with 10 positions matching TRBD1. Germline V gene data show CDR1 as SGHVS and CDR2 as FNYEAQ. CDR3 length: 16 residues. V lost 6 bases and J lost 3; bases outside the gene matches: 7. The CDR3 loop reads CASSSRDRGYTGELFF. In DNA, the CDR3 is TGTGCCAGCAGTTCCCGGGACAGGGGTTACACCGGGGAGCTGTTTTTT.

The chain joins TRBV10-3 to TRBJ1-3, with TRBD1 identical over 7 bases. The CDR3 covers 14 residues. CDR1 is ENHRY and CDR2 is SYGVKD in the germline V gene. J was trimmed by 2 bases and V by 6 bases; bases with no gene match: 4. CDR3 DNA sequence: TGTGCCATCAGCTCCGGGACAGCTGGAAACACCATATATTTT. It codes for CAISSGTAGNTIYF.

In this sample, this clonotype turned up a few times. The gene calls are TRBV7-3 and TRBJ2-2, with a tentative D call TRBD1 (6 bases). The CDR3 has 16 amino acids. V gave up 5 bases and J gave up 2 bases, with 15 bases separating them. Germline V gives CDR1 SGHTA, CDR2 FQGTGA. The CDR3 loop reads CASSLNPTGNTGELFF. The CDR3 DNA reads TGTGCCAGCAGCCTGAACCCGACAGGAAACACCGGGGAGCTGTTTTTT.

This clonotype was seen at least ten times. The chain links TRBV5-1 to TRBJ2-1; D gene uncertain. V lost 0 bases and J 0 bases, leaving 7 bases between the germline ends. The length of the CDR3 is 15 residues. CDR1 is SGHRS, CDR2 YFSETQ, per germline. The CDR3 coding sequence is TGCGCCAGCAGCTTGGTGGGTGACTCCTACAATGAGCAGTTCTTC. Its protein product is CASSLVGDSYNEQFF.

The chain links TRBV3-1 to TRBJ2-6; possible D gene TRBD1, 6 bases. Germline V gene sequence: CDR1 LGHDT, CDR2 YNNKEL (reference sequence). V gave up 4 bases and J gave up 1 base, with 23 bases separating them. The CDR3 loop spans 20 amino acids. The CDR3 sequence is CASSRLAGKDSKSGANVLTF. CDR3 nucleotides: TGTGCCAGCAGCCGCTTAGCTGGGAAGGACAGTAAGTCTGGGGCCAACGTCCTGACTTTC. Looking up the rest from reference TRBV3-1 and TRBJ2-6 gives the full variable domain: DTAVSQTPKYLVTQMGNDKSIKCEQNLGHDTMYWYKQDSKKFLKIMFSYNNKELIINETVPNRFSPKSPDKAHLNLHINSLELGDSAVYFCASSRLAGKDSKSGANVLTFGAGSRLTVL.

V is TRBV29-1 and J is TRBJ1-1, with D tentatively TRBD1 (5 bases). This CDR3 comprises 13 residues. Germline CDR1 reads SQVTM; CDR2 reads ANQGSEA. The V end lost 4 bases, the J end lost 1 base, and 10 bases lay between the germline ends. The CDR3 is CSVVNRQNTEAFF. CDR3 sequence (DNA): TGCAGCGTTGTAAACAGGCAGAACACTGAAGCTTTCTTT.

This clonotype was observed a handful of times. J is TRBJ2-3 and V is TRBV20-1; TRBD1 is a possible D gene (6 bases). CDR1 DFQATT and CDR2 SNEGSKA come from the germline V gene (reference sequence). With 2 bases removed from V and 6 bases from J, the gap between germline ends came to 9 bases. The CDR3 covers 12 residues. CDR3 residues: CSARSQGDTQYF. As DNA, the CDR3 is TGCAGTGCTAGAAGTCAGGGGGATACGCAGTATTTT.

The J gene is TRBJ1-1, the V gene TRBV6-5, with D possibly being TRBD1 (5 bases). The V and J ends lost 5 bases and 3 bases respectively, with 10 bases between them. Germline V gene data show CDR1 as MNHEY and CDR2 as SVGAGI. The length of the CDR3 is 13 residues. CDR3 amino acids: CASSNGGYTEAFF. The DNA for the CDR3 is TGTGCCAGCAGTAACGGGGGGTACACTGAAGCTTTCTTT.

The gene calls are TRBV19 and TRBJ1-1, with D possibly matching TRBD1 (6 bases). This CDR3 has 12 amino acids. V was shortened by 6 bases and J by 5 bases, with 10 bases between the two germline ends. Germline CDR1 reads LNHDA; CDR2 reads SQIVND (reference sequence). Here the CDR3 DNA reads TGTGCCAGTAGCACGACAGGAACTGAAGCTTTCTTT. Translated: CASSTTGTEAFF.

The genes are TRBV28 and TRBJ1-3; D is unclear. The CDR3 has 15 residues. Germline V gene data show CDR1 as MDHEN and CDR2 as SYDVKM. With 3 bases removed from V and 0 bases from J, the gap between germline ends came to 9 bases. This chain's CDR3 is CASSFRPSSGNTIYF. As DNA, the CDR3 is TGTGCCAGCAGTTTTAGGCCTTCCTCTGGAAACACCATATATTTT.

This clonotype came up a few times. In nucleotides, the CDR3 is TGTGCCAGCAGTTTTTTTAGCCTCTCTGGAAACACCATATATTTT. Residues: CASSFFSLSGNTIYF. The chain recombines TRBV12-3 or TRBV12-4 with TRBJ1-3; the D is unclear. Trimming shortened V by 3 bases and J by 0 bases, and 9 bases separated the two germline ends. CDR3 length equals 15 residues.